These T cell receptor beta chains were read from a single sample in a study of response to subunit inactivated influenza vaccine. In TCRdb, the RT-PCR reads were re-called with MiXCR into one record per CDR3 protein. Of around 480,000 distinct CDR3 sequences listed, 16% are singletons. Here the sequenced sample was CD4+ T cells sorted from PBMCs, taken around 25 months after vaccination. The receptors were gathered from a man between 45 and 75 years old who received an inactivated influenza vaccine. The CDR3 runs from the conserved cysteine through the conserved F or W. Each record gives: V gene, J gene, CDR3 protein.

v_call: TRBV7-9; j_call: TRBJ1-4; cdr3_aa: CASSYRASLEKLFF
v_call: TRBV7-2; j_call: TRBJ2-5; cdr3_aa: CASSLSKDGTQYF
v_call: TRBV14; j_call: TRBJ2-1; cdr3_aa: CATQPGTSANSYNEQFF
v_call: TRBV29-1; j_call: TRBJ1-1; cdr3_aa: CSVQARMTNTEAFF
v_call: TRBV19; j_call: TRBJ2-7; cdr3_aa: CASNSDSGGEQYF
v_call: TRBV20-1; j_call: TRBJ2-5; cdr3_aa: CSARDLPSRETQYF
v_call: TRBV6-1; j_call: TRBJ2-7; cdr3_aa: CASSPGTGGGQYF
v_call: TRBV4-1; j_call: TRBJ1-2; cdr3_aa: CASSQESQGSRGYTF
v_call: TRBV6-2/TRBV6-3; j_call: TRBJ2-2; cdr3_aa: CATTVIKGNTGELFF
v_call: TRBV7-2; j_call: TRBJ2-1; cdr3_aa: CASSLTEQFF
v_call: TRBV5-6; j_call: TRBJ2-2; cdr3_aa: CASSAWVRPNGELFF
v_call: TRBV6-5; j_call: TRBJ2-7; cdr3_aa: CASSYSGQLYEQYF
v_call: TRBV6-5; j_call: TRBJ1-1; cdr3_aa: CASSYDFRRRGSGTEAFF
v_call: TRBV13; j_call: TRBJ2-7; cdr3_aa: CASSLKYNEQYF
v_call: TRBV3-1; j_call: TRBJ1-1; cdr3_aa: CASSHPDRPNEAFF
v_call: TRBV10-3; j_call: TRBJ2-3; cdr3_aa: CAISEAFGTDTQYF
v_call: TRBV7-3; j_call: TRBJ2-1; cdr3_aa: CASSSRLAGGEQFF
v_call: TRBV12-3/TRBV12-4; j_call: TRBJ2-3; cdr3_aa: CASSLGGTGIGTQYF
v_call: TRBV15; j_call: TRBJ2-5; cdr3_aa: CATSREQIRQETQYF
v_call: TRBV28; j_call: TRBJ1-6; cdr3_aa: CASSRTATVYNSPLHF
v_call: TRBV2; j_call: TRBJ1-4; cdr3_aa: CASLRTEGEKLFF
v_call: TRBV6-2/TRBV6-3; j_call: TRBJ2-3; cdr3_aa: CASSYPPLLARASNTNTDTQYF
v_call: TRBV5-1; j_call: TRBJ2-1; cdr3_aa: CASSFGTYNEQFF
v_call: TRBV28; j_call: TRBJ2-7; cdr3_aa: CASSIGGGTGPEQYF
v_call: TRBV6-1; j_call: TRBJ2-2; cdr3_aa: CASRQGGPDTGELFF
v_call: TRBV18; j_call: TRBJ2-7; cdr3_aa: CASSPTDSQSEQYF
v_call: TRBV20-1; j_call: TRBJ2-5; cdr3_aa: CSARLAGQETQYF
v_call: TRBV20-1; j_call: TRBJ2-2; cdr3_aa: CSATGTRTGELFF
v_call: TRBV12-3/TRBV12-4; j_call: TRBJ2-3; cdr3_aa: CASSLNLQFTDTQYF
v_call: TRBV20-1; j_call: TRBJ2-3; cdr3_aa: CSASAGNRADTQYF
v_call: TRBV5-1; j_call: TRBJ1-1; cdr3_aa: CASSLVGFGRVNTEAFF
v_call: TRBV4-1; j_call: TRBJ1-1; cdr3_aa: CASSQGGFVAEAFF
v_call: TRBV5-1; j_call: TRBJ2-7; cdr3_aa: CASSLDRDSYEQYF
v_call: TRBV5-1; j_call: TRBJ1-1; cdr3_aa: CASSLVQGLTEAFF
v_call: TRBV24-1; j_call: TRBJ2-5; cdr3_aa: CATSDFRQGAGETQYF
v_call: TRBV20-1; j_call: TRBJ1-3; cdr3_aa: CSAVVRGSGNTIYF
v_call: TRBV3-1; j_call: TRBJ2-4; cdr3_aa: CASSQATDGDLTYF
v_call: TRBV10-3; j_call: TRBJ1-2; cdr3_aa: CAIKQAGSGYGYTF
v_call: TRBV18; j_call: TRBJ1-1; cdr3_aa: CASSALGHQNTEAFF
v_call: TRBV20-1; j_call: TRBJ1-6; cdr3_aa: CSARVGSSYNSPLHF
v_call: TRBV5-1; j_call: TRBJ1-1; cdr3_aa: CASSPGPANTEAFF
v_call: TRBV3-1; j_call: TRBJ1-6; cdr3_aa: CASSQAGQNNSPLHF
v_call: TRBV28; j_call: TRBJ2-1; cdr3_aa: CASSMTSPNEQFF
v_call: TRBV25-1; j_call: TRBJ2-7; cdr3_aa: CASSDQLVPYEQYF
v_call: TRBV12-3/TRBV12-4; j_call: TRBJ2-5; cdr3_aa: CASSLRSQGETQYF
v_call: TRBV9; j_call: TRBJ2-1; cdr3_aa: CASTVTSGSFNEQFF
v_call: TRBV29-1; j_call: TRBJ2-3; cdr3_aa: CSGGPRGGGTDTQYF
v_call: TRBV6-1; j_call: TRBJ1-4; cdr3_aa: CASRPAGDNEKLFF
v_call: TRBV12-3/TRBV12-4; j_call: TRBJ2-4; cdr3_aa: CASSFRDRKNIQYF
v_call: TRBV20-1; j_call: TRBJ2-5; cdr3_aa: CSALGQGQETQYF
v_call: TRBV4-3; j_call: TRBJ1-6; cdr3_aa: CASSQELALKSPLHF
v_call: TRBV7-2; j_call: TRBJ2-2; cdr3_aa: CASSARRLNTGELFF
v_call: TRBV7-9; j_call: TRBJ1-2; cdr3_aa: CASSRTAYGYTF
v_call: TRBV11-2; j_call: TRBJ2-7; cdr3_aa: CASSSPSGAISYEQYF
v_call: TRBV5-1; j_call: TRBJ2-7; cdr3_aa: CASSLVSSGSYEQYF
v_call: TRBV4-1; j_call: TRBJ2-1; cdr3_aa: CASSQVSASREQFF
v_call: TRBV6-5; j_call: TRBJ1-1; cdr3_aa: CASSYSRTGADTEAFF
v_call: TRBV7-9; j_call: TRBJ2-5; cdr3_aa: CASSLIPETQYF
v_call: TRBV4-2; j_call: TRBJ2-1; cdr3_aa: CASSQALAGGVSSYNEQFF